A single sample is the source of the 4 T cell receptor beta chains below, sequenced in a study of Ad26.COV2.S vaccination and SARS-CoV-2 variants. Treatment specified: over 15 received Ad26.COV2.S at low or high dose, single or two shots; 5 received placebo; per-sample allocation not given. Sample collection was performed on day 63 after the first vaccine or placebo injection. The repertoire was sequenced with immunoSEQ multiplex PCR; TCRdb's copy has only in-frame clones and lacks some. The sample includes around 320,000 clones, roughly 84% of them seen just once. Here the sequenced sample was peripheral blood, taken in a trial of Ad26.COV2.S vaccine versus placebo. These receptors were collected from a person between 18 and 65 years old who received the Ad26.COV2.S COVID-19 vaccine or a placebo.

A note on this clone: Different DNA sequences within this sample yield the same CDR3. The chain links TRBV5-1 to TRBJ1-4; D is uncertain. This CDR3 is built from 14 residues. The germline V gene encodes CDR1 SGHRS and CDR2 YFSETQ. Trimming left V 0 bases short and J 0 bases short, with 3 bases between. DNA for the CDR3: TGCGCCAGCAGCTTGGGTACAACTAATGAAAAACTGTTTTTT. This codes for CASSLGTTNEKLFF.

The chain couples TRBV7-9 to TRBJ2-7, with D unresolved. The CDR3 length is 11 residues. Germline V gene sequence: CDR1 SEHNR, CDR2 FQNEAQ (reference sequence). V lost 1 base, J lost 7 bases, and 5 bases lay in between. For the CDR3, the DNA is TGTGCCAGCAGCTTAGGTCCAGAGCAGTACTTC. It codes for CASSLGPEQYF.

The V call is TRBV6-5, the J call TRBJ1-1; no definite D call. Looked up from germline, CDR1 is MNHEY and CDR2 is SVGAGI. The CDR3 is 14 residues long. Trimming shortened V by 2 bases and J by 3 bases, and 10 bases separated the two germline ends. CDR3 in DNA: TGTGCCAGCAGTTACCTCGGAGAGGACACTGAAGCTTTCTTT. As protein: CASSYLGEDTEAFF.

This chain connects TRBV3-1 (or the pseudogene TRBV3-2) to TRBJ2-7; no definite D call. V was clipped by 4 bases and J by 7 bases, with 29 bases between them. Germline V CDR1 and CDR2: LGHDT, YNNKEL (reference sequence). CDR3 size: 18 residues. DNA of the CDR3: TGTGCCAGCAGCCCCTACTTCTTAGAGTCCTACGAGTCTAGAGAGCAGTACTTC. It specifies CASSPYFLESYESREQYF.